This T cell receptor beta chain was captured by sequencing in a study of T cell repertoires in cytomegalovirus infection. Study background: Through public TCR beta signatures, both CMV infection and matching HLA type were indicated.

CDR3 length: 18 amino acids. Germline CDR1 DFQATT, CDR2 SNEGSKA (reference sequence). V lost 5 bases, J lost 2 bases, and 16 bases stayed unmatched. TCRdb reprocessed the reads with MiXCR, giving one entry per CDR3 protein. Seen here are about 100,000 distinct CDR3 sequences, more than 20% observed once, and the top ten hold roughly 43%. Sample: CD8+ T cells from PBMCs. This chain uses TRBV20-1 with TRBJ2-4; 9 nucleotides match TRBD2. The source is a human donor in good health (CMV status not recorded). Some clones in this sample may be carry-over from other donors' samples. The CDR3 spells CSAENMRRLAVTKNIQYF. CDR3 DNA: TGCAGTGCTGAAAACATGCGGAGACTAGCGGTAACCAAAAACATTCAGTACTTC.